In its sample, the clone carrying this TCR beta chain was seen a few times. The sample comes from a study of identical twins. TCRdb fed the 5' RACE reads into MiXCR, producing one record per CDR3 protein. Here the sample spans approximately 220,000 distinct CDR3 sequences, roughly 10% being singletons. After removal of 4 bases from V and 3 bases from J, the junction contained 11 bases not matched to a gene. The V gene's germline CDR1 is MGHRA and CDR2 YSYEKL. The CDR3 totals 16 residues. Sequenced sample: memory (CD45RO+) T cells sorted from blood. The source is a woman younger than 35 in good health. This rearrangement joins TRBV4-1 to TRBJ1-2; 7 bases are a match to TRBD1. Written as DNA, the CDR3 is TGCGCCAGCAGCCCTCCTCTGGACAGGCGGTACTATGGCTACACCTTC. Translated, it gives CASSPPLDRRYYGYTF.